The 24 T cell receptor beta chains below were found in one sample sequenced in a study of response to subunit inactivated influenza vaccine. TCRdb analysed the RT-PCR reads with MiXCR anew, one entry per CDR3 protein. The sample yields fewer than 550,000 distinct CDR3 sequences, approximately 24% seen once. The material sequenced was CD4+ T cells sorted from PBMCs, taken roughly 5 days after vaccination. The source of these receptors is a man aged 50-59 years who received an inactivated influenza vaccine.

In this sample, this clonotype turned up a few times. This chain connects TRBV5-1 to TRBJ2-3, with a weak D call TRBD2 (5 bases). V shed 1 base and J shed 0 bases, with 21 bases lying between them. The CDR3 is 19 residues long. The germline gives CDR1 SGHRS, CDR2 YFSETQ. The CDR3, as DNA: TGCGCCAGCAGCTTGCAAGCGGCTGGGTACCCGGGGAGCACAGATACGCAGTATTTT. This translates into CASSLQAAGYPGSTDTQYF.

V gene TRBV5-1 combines with J gene TRBJ2-5, with 7 bases matching TRBD2. V dropped 1 base and J dropped 5; count of bases not matched to a gene: 8. Germline CDR1 reads SGHRS; CDR2 reads YFSETQ. The CDR3 extends over 15 amino acids. The CDR3 loop reads CASSLRGGSGETQYF. The CDR3 DNA reads TGCGCCAGCAGCTTGCGGGGAGGGTCTGGGGAGACCCAGTACTTC.

This clonotype has only a few counts. The V and J genes are TRBV7-9 and TRBJ1-2; 7 bases are shared with TRBD1. Losses at the gene ends were 1 base for V and 7 bases for J; bases not matched to a gene: 3. Germline CDR1 reads SEHNR; CDR2 reads FQNEAQ (reference sequence). The CDR3 spans 13 residues. Here the CDR3 DNA reads TGTGCCAGCAGCTTAGGACAGGGCTCTGGCTACACCTTC. Amino acids: CASSLGQGSGYTF.

V usage is TRBV5-1 and J usage is TRBJ1-2, with unresolved D. V lost 3 bases, J lost 2 bases, and 8 bases lay in between. From germline, CDR1 is SGHRS and CDR2 YFSETQ. The CDR3 contains 13 residues. In nucleotides, the CDR3 is TGCGCCAGCAGCTCCGGCCAGAACTATGGCTACACCTTC. Amino acids: CASSSGQNYGYTF.

This clonotype showed up just once. The chain combines TRBV6-2 or TRBV6-3 with TRBJ2-1; 9 bases line up with TRBD2. In germline, CDR1 is MNHEY, CDR2 SVGEGT. The V segment lost 5 bases and the J segment 6 bases; nucleotides outside the gene matches: 11. This CDR3 contains 16 residues. CDR3 loop: CASSVVGTSRFNEQFF. Here the CDR3 DNA reads TGTGCCAGCAGTGTTGTGGGGACTAGCAGGTTCAATGAGCAGTTCTTC.

The chain uses TRBV7-9 and TRBJ1-4; tentatively, D is TRBD1 (5 bases). Trimming shortened V by 2 bases and J by 6 bases, and 16 bases separated the two germline ends. Germline lookup yields CDR1 SEHNR and CDR2 FQNEAQ (reference sequence). The CDR3 totals 16 residues. CDR3 loop: CASSLQGVRQHEKLFF. CDR3 nucleotide sequence: TGTGCCAGCAGCTTACAAGGGGTTCGCCAACATGAAAAACTGTTTTTT.

The chain employs TRBV12-3 or TRBV12-4 and TRBJ2-5, with 7 bases aligning to TRBD1. This CDR3 region has 15 residues. The trim removed 7 bases at V and 1 base at J, leaving 9 bases unmatched. This CDR3 is CASTTSAGGQETQYF. The DNA of the CDR3 is TGTGCCAGCACCACATCCGCAGGGGGCCAAGAGACCCAGTACTTC.

The rearrangement joins TRBV5-1 to TRBJ2-7, with no clear D. The CDR3 is 12 amino acids. Trimming cost V 0 bases and J 7 bases, with 8 bases left between them. Germline assignment: CDR1 SGHRS and CDR2 YFSETQ. CDR3 bases: TGCGCCAGCAGCTTGGCCGGGCAGGAGCAGTACTTC. This codes for CASSLAGQEQYF. Filled out from reference TRBV5-1 and TRBJ2-7, the complete variable domain reads KAGVTQTPRYLIKTRGQQVTLSCSPISGHRSVSWYQQTPGQGLQFLFEYFSETQRNKGNFPGRFSGRQFSNSRSEMNVSTLELGDSALYLCASSLAGQEQYFGPGTRLTVT.

This clonotype was detected ten times or more. This sequence joins TRBV29-1 and TRBJ2-1; 12 bases agree with TRBD2. Germline CDR1 and CDR2: SQVTM and ANQGSEA. The CDR3 is 13 residues long. This CDR3 is CSLAGGVYNEQFF. The CDR3 region has the DNA TGCAGTCTAGCGGGAGGGGTATACAATGAGCAGTTCTTC.

The chain recombines TRBV7-8 with TRBJ2-1, with 10 bases lining up with TRBD1. The germline V gene encodes CDR1 SGHVS and CDR2 FQNEAQ. The junction had 4 bases not matched to a gene; V was cut back by 5 bases and J by 6 bases. The CDR3 has 14 residues. The CDR3 region has the DNA TGTGCCAGCAGCCCAAGGACAGGGGGCAATGAGCAGTTCTTC. Amino acid sequence: CASSPRTGGNEQFF.

The chain couples TRBV4-1 to TRBJ2-5; D gene unclear. The CDR3 has 13 amino acids. Trimming stripped 0 bases from V and 2 bases from J, with 4 bases between. Germline CDR1 and CDR2: MGHRA and YSYEKL. The CDR3 DNA reads as TGCGCCAGCAGCCAAGACCAACAAGAGACCCAGTACTTC. This codes for CASSQDQQETQYF.

V gene TRBV5-1 combines with J gene TRBJ2-5, with D unresolved. Germline assignment: CDR1 SGHRS and CDR2 YFSETQ. CDR3 size: 15 residues. The V and J ends lost 0 bases and 0 bases respectively, with 9 bases between them. The CDR3 reads CASSLVGLNQETQYF. As DNA, the CDR3 is TGCGCCAGCAGCTTGGTCGGGTTAAACCAAGAGACCCAGTACTTC.

This chain uses TRBV15 with TRBJ2-2; TRBD2 matches at 8 bases. The germline gives CDR1 LNHNV, CDR2 YYDKDF (reference sequence). V dropped 0 bases and J dropped 3; count of bases not matched to a gene: 3. The CDR3 runs to 16 residues. The DNA for the CDR3 is TGTGCCACCAGCAGAGATCCAGCGGGAGACACCGGGGAGCTGTTTTTT. The encoded protein is CATSRDPAGDTGELFF.

This clonotype was found a few times. V and J are TRBV7-2 and TRBJ2-1; D gene unclear. CDR3 length equals 14 residues. V lost 7 bases to trimming and J lost 5 bases, with 15 bases between them. Germline V gene lookup returns CDR1 SGHTA and CDR2 FQGNSA. CDR3 loop: CASNRAGLNNEQFF. The CDR3 bases are TGTGCCAGCAATAGGGCAGGATTAAACAATGAGCAGTTCTTC.

The CDR3 is CASSPGRGLAGQFF. CDR3 DNA sequence: TGTGCCAGCAGCCCCGGACGGGGACTAGCGGGACAGTTCTTC. The rearrangement joins TRBV11-2 to TRBJ2-1, with 13 positions matching TRBD2. J lost 13 bases, V lost 5 bases, and 8 bases had no gene match. Germline V CDR1 and CDR2: SGHAT, FQNNGV. The CDR3 spans 14 residues. The whole variable domain, filled in from reference TRBV11-2 and TRBJ2-1, reads EAGVAQSPRYKIIEKRQSVAFWCNPISGHATLYWYQQILGQGPKLLIQFQNNGVVDDSQLPKDRFSAERLKGVDSTLKIQPAKLEDSAVYLCASSPGRGLAGQFFGPGTRLTVL.

This clonotype has a count of ten or more. A read error may account for a junction end that differs from germline. The genes are TRBV4-3 and TRBJ2-7; 10 bases are a match to TRBD1. CDR3 length equals 13 residues. The V gene's germline CDR1 is LGHNA and CDR2 YSLEER. CDR3 nucleotide sequence: TGTGCCAGCAGCCGGGACAGGGGCTACGAGCAGTACTTC. Its protein is CASSRDRGYEQYF.

V and J are TRBV14 and TRBJ2-1, with D possibly TRBD1 on 6 matching bases. V was cut by 1 base and J by 15 bases, with 19 bases left in between. Per germline, CDR1 SGHDN and CDR2 FVKESK. The CDR3 runs 14 residues. The CDR3 DNA follows: TGTGCCAGCAGCCAAGTAAGTGGAGGACAGCGGAGGTTCTTC. Translating it yields CASSQVSGGQRRFF.

The V gene is TRBV14, the J gene TRBJ2-7; D is perhaps TRBD2 (6 bases). Trimming took 4 bases from V and 3 from J, leaving 43 bases between them. There are 24 residues in the CDR3. Germline CDR1 reads SGHDN; CDR2 reads FVKESK. The CDR3 region is CASSPNRRHKPGGLPRPTLYEQYF. CDR3 sequence (DNA): TGTGCCAGCAGCCCCAATCGCCGGCATAAACCAGGCGGACTACCGAGACCAACACTCTACGAGCAGTACTTC.

Many counts were recorded for this clonotype. The CDR3 DNA sequence: TGCAGTGCCGTCTGGGCACTCGGGGGGGCCTCCTACAATGAGCAGTTCTTC. Amino acid sequence: CSAVWALGGASYNEQFF. The chain carries TRBV20-1 and TRBJ2-1; TRBD2 aligns across 8 bases. Trimming cost V 6 bases and J 0 bases; bases outside gene matches: 13. Germline V gives CDR1 DFQATT, CDR2 SNEGSKA (reference sequence). The CDR3 length is 17 residues.

This clonotype was seen repeatedly, ten times or more. The CDR3 nucleotides read TGCAGCGTCGCCTCTAGGGTTTCCTACGAGCAGTACTTC. Translating it yields CSVASRVSYEQYF. The rearrangement links TRBV29-1 to TRBJ2-7, with D uncertain. The CDR3 sequence is 13 residues long. Germline V CDR1 and CDR2: SQVTM, ANQGSEA. The V end was cut by 6 bases, the J end by 1 base, with 13 bases between.

This clonotype showed up just a few times. The genes are TRBV10-3 and TRBJ2-5; D gene uncertain. Trimming removed 8 bases at V and 5 bases at J, with 15 bases between. Germline V CDR1 and CDR2: ENHRY, SYGVKD. This CDR3 has 13 residues. CDR3 sequence (DNA): TGTGCCATCGCCGTCGGAGTGGGGGAGACCCAGTACTTC. Residues: CAIAVGVGETQYF.

The CDR3 DNA reads as TGTGCCAGCAGTGAGATCCCGGCGGCTAACAATGAGCAGTTCTTC. This codes for CASSEIPAANNEQFF. The chain employs TRBV2 and TRBJ2-1; D is unclear. The CDR3 extends over 15 amino acids. V gave up 3 bases and J gave up 5 bases, with 14 bases separating them. In germline, CDR1 is SNHLY, CDR2 FYNNEI.

The rearrangement uses TRBV12-3 or TRBV12-4 and TRBJ2-7, with 8 bases aligning to TRBD1. CDR3 size: 12 residues. J gave up 9 bases and V 5 bases, and 6 bases lay outside the gene matches. CDR3 protein: CASSPDRVGQYF. In DNA form, the CDR3 reads TGTGCCAGCAGTCCGGACAGGGTCGGGCAGTACTTC.

This clonotype was detected a few times. This chain connects TRBV13 to TRBJ1-3; D remains unclear. The CDR3 totals 13 residues. The V gene lost 2 bases and the J gene lost 4 bases, with 6 bases spanning the gap. Germline-derived CDR1 and CDR2 are PRHDT and FYEKMQ (reference sequence). Here the CDR3 reads CASSLSVGNTIYF. The DNA of the CDR3 is TGTGCCAGCAGCTTATCCGTGGGAAACACCATATATTTT.